What follows are 12 T cell receptor beta chains derived from one specimen sequenced in a study of shared clonotypes between healthy human individuals. Clones were read by immunoSEQ multiplex PCR, and TCRdb kept only the in-frame ones, dropping some. The sample has about 2.3 million clones; 85% to 95% are singletons. Sequenced input: naive CD4+ T cells from PBMCs. The subset denotes: CD45RA+ positively selected. These receptors all come from a man younger than 30 in good health. Some clones in this sample may be carry-over from other donors' samples.

V and J are TRBV28 and TRBJ1-3, with TRBD1 matching 10 bases. V was pared by 6 bases and J by 0 bases, with 5 bases of the junction left unmatched. Per germline, CDR1 MDHEN and CDR2 SYDVKM. This CDR3 has 16 amino acids. CDR3 loop: CASRRTGGYSGNTIYF. The CDR3 bases are TGTGCCAGCAGGAGGACAGGGGGTTACTCTGGAAACACCATATATTTT.

This chain joins TRBV29-1 and TRBJ2-5; D is uncertain. The DNA end favors TRBJ2-7, so the J call may be wrong. The CDR3 spans 12 residues. Germline lookup yields CDR1 SQVTM and CDR2 ANQGSEA. CDR3 sequence (DNA): TGCAGCTTTGGGCAAACTACCTACGAGCAGTACTTC. Its translation: CSFGQTTYEQYF.

This clone has only a few counts. This sample includes further DNA sequences coding for the same CDR3. This sequence joins TRBV7-9 and TRBJ1-1, with D maybe TRBD1 (5 bases). The V and J ends lost 3 bases and 1 base respectively, with 6 bases between them. CDR3 length equals 13 residues. Germline CDR1 reads SEHNR; CDR2 reads FQNEAQ (reference sequence). This chain's CDR3 is CASSFGGNTEAFF. CDR3 DNA sequence: TGTGCCAGCAGCTTTGGGGGGAACACTGAAGCTTTCTTT.

The chain links TRBV30 to TRBJ1-5; 7 bases fit TRBD1. V lost 0 bases and J lost 4; bases outside the gene matches: 9. This CDR3 spans 16 amino acids. CDR1 GTSNPN and CDR2 SVGIG come from the germline V gene (reference sequence). CDR3 in DNA: TGTGCCTGGAGTGTACATTTGGGACAGATAAATCAGCCCCAGCATTTT. Amino acid sequence: CAWSVHLGQINQPQHF.

The chain employs TRBV7-3 and TRBJ2-7, with D possibly being TRBD2 (5 bases). The CDR3 length is 16 residues. Germline V gives CDR1 SGHTA, CDR2 FQGTGA. Deletions cut 4 bases from V and 3 bases from J, with 19 bases between. Here the CDR3 DNA reads TGTGCCAGCAGCTCACGAGCCGGACTGGATAACTACGAGCAGTACTTC. It yields the protein CASSSRAGLDNYEQYF. The complete variable domain, with remaining parts taken from reference TRBV7-3 and TRBJ2-7, reads GAGVSQTPSNKVTEKGKYVELRCDPISGHTALYWYRQSLGQGPEFLIYFQGTGAADDSGLPNDRFFAVRPEGSVSTLKIQRTERGDSAVYLCASSSRAGLDNYEQYFGPGTRLTVT.

The rearrangement joins TRBV19 to TRBJ2-1; D is unclear. This CDR3 is built from 17 residues. Between the trimmed V and J ends, which lost 0 bases and 0 bases, there was a span of 12 bases. CDR1 is LNHDA and CDR2 is SQIVND in the germline V gene (reference sequence). The CDR3 region has the DNA TGTGCCAGTAGTATAGACCTGGGAAGAAGCTCCTACAATGAGCAGTTCTTC. It codes for CASSIDLGRSSYNEQFF.

The rearrangement uses TRBV7-9 and TRBJ1-2, with TRBD1 matching over 8 bases. The J segment lost 4 bases and the V segment lost 2 bases, leaving 3 bases of the junction unmatched. Germline loops: CDR1 SEHNR, CDR2 FQNEAQ (reference sequence). CDR3 length: 14 amino acids. Here the CDR3 DNA reads TGTGCCAGCAGCTTACTACAGGGGGGCTATGGCTACACCTTC. Translated, it gives CASSLLQGGYGYTF.

The V gene is TRBV19, the J gene TRBJ1-5; a possible D gene is TRBD1 (6 bases). V lost 7 bases and J lost 4, with 17 bases in between. The CDR3 has 15 amino acids. Germline CDR1 LNHDA, CDR2 SQIVND (reference sequence). CDR3 sequence reads: CASIATGTVNQPQHF. The CDR3 nucleotides read TGTGCCAGTATCGCGACAGGCACAGTGAATCAGCCCCAGCATTTT.

The chain carries TRBV10-3 and TRBJ2-5, with D unclear. The CDR3 runs 15 residues. Trimming left V 4 bases short and J 1 base short, with 13 bases between. Germline loops: CDR1 ENHRY, CDR2 SYGVKD. The CDR3 sequence: CAISVGVTVQETQYF. CDR3 coding DNA: TGTGCCATCAGTGTTGGAGTAACTGTCCAAGAGACCCAGTACTTC.

CDR3 residues: CASSFSGDNEKLFF. The CDR3 DNA reads as TGTGCCAGCAGCTTCTCGGGGGATAATGAAAAACTGTTTTTT. The rearrangement uses TRBV5-6 and TRBJ1-4; D may be TRBD1 (5 bases). The V gene's germline CDR1 is SGHDT and CDR2 YYEEEE. The CDR3 runs 14 residues. V dropped 2 bases and J dropped 4 bases, with 9 bases sitting between them. The entire variable domain, with the rest obtained from reference TRBV5-6 and TRBJ1-4, is as follows: DAGVTQSPTHLIKTRGQQVTLRCSPKSGHDTVSWYQQALGQGPQFIFQYYEEEERQRGNFPDRFSGHQFPNYSSELNVNALLLGDSALYLCASSFSGDNEKLFFGSGTQLSVL.

The CDR3 sequence is CASSADRHMNTEAFF. CDR3 DNA sequence: TGTGCCAGTAGTGCGGACAGACACATGAACACTGAAGCTTTCTTT. The chain recombines TRBV19 with TRBJ1-1; tentatively, D is TRBD1 (6 bases). CDR1 is LNHDA, CDR2 SQIVND, per germline (reference sequence). V lost 5 bases and J 0 bases, leaving 13 bases between the germline ends. There are 15 residues in the CDR3.

The chain employs TRBV9 and TRBJ2-1, with 12 bases lining up with TRBD2. This CDR3 is built from 19 residues. CDR1 and CDR2 from the germline V gene are SGDLS and YYNGEE. J was trimmed by 0 bases and V by 3 bases; bases with no gene match: 10. The CDR3 here is CASSGSWTSGTFSYNEQFF. CDR3 coding DNA: TGTGCCAGCAGCGGAAGCTGGACTAGCGGGACTTTCTCCTACAATGAGCAGTTCTTC.